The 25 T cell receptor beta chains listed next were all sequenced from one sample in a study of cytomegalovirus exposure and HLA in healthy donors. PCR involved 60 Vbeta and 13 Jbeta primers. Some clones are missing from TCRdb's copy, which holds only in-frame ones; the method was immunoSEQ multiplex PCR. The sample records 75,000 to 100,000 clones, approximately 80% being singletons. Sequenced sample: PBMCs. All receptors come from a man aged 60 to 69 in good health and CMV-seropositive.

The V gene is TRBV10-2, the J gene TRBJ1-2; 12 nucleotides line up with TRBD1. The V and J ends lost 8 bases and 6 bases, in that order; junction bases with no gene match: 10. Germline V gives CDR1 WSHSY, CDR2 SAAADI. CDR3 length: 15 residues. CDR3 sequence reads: CASSLRDRGQNGYTF. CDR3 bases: TGCGCCAGCTCACTCCGGGACAGGGGGCAGAATGGCTACACCTTC.

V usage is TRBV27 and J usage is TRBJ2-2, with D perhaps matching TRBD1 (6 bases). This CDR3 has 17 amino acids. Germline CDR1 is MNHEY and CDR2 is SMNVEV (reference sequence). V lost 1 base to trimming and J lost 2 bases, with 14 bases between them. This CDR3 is CASSLLAGAPNTGELFF. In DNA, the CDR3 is TGTGCCAGCAGTTTATTAGCAGGGGCCCCCAACACCGGGGAGCTGTTTTTT.

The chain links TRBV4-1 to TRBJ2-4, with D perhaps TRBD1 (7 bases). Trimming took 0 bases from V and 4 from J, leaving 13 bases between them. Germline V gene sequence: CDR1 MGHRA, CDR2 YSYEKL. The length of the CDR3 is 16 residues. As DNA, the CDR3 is TGCGCCAGCAGCCAAGATCGGGGGACAGCTAAAAACATTCAGTACTTC. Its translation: CASSQDRGTAKNIQYF.

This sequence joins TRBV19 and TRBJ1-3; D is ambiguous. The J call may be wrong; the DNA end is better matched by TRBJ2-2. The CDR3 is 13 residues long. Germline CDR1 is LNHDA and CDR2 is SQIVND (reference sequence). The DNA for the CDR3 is TGTGCCAGTTCCGGGTCTTGGACCGGGGAGCTGTTTTTT. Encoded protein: CASSGSWTGELFF.

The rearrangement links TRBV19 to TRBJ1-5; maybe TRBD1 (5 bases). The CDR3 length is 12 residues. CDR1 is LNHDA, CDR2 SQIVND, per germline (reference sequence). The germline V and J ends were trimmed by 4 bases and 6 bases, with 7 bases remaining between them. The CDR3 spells CASSKGFQPQHF. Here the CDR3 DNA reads TGTGCCAGTAGTAAGGGGTTTCAGCCCCAGCATTTT.

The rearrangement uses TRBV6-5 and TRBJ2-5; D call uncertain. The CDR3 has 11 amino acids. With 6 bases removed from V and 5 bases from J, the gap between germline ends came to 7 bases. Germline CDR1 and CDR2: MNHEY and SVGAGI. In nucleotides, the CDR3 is TGTGCCAGCAGAGTACATGAGACCCAGTACTTC. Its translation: CASRVHETQYF.

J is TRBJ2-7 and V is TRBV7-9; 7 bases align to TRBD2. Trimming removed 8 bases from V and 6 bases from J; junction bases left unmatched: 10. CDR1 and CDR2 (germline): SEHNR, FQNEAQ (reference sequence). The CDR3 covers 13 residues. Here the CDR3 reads CASGGGVRSEQYF. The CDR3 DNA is TGTGCCAGCGGTGGGGGGGTAAGGAGCGAGCAGTACTTC.

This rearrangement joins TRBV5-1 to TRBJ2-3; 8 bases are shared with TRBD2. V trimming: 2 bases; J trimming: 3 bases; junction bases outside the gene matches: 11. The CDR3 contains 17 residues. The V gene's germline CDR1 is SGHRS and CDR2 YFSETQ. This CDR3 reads CASSFPLGSGGTDTQYF. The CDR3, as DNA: TGCGCCAGCAGCTTTCCCTTAGGAAGCGGGGGAACAGATACGCAGTATTTT.

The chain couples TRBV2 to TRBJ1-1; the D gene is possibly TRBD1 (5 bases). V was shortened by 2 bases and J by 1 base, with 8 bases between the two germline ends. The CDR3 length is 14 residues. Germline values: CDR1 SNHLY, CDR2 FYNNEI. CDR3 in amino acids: CASSESTANTEAFF. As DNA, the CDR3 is TGTGCCAGCAGTGAATCGACAGCGAACACTGAAGCTTTCTTT.

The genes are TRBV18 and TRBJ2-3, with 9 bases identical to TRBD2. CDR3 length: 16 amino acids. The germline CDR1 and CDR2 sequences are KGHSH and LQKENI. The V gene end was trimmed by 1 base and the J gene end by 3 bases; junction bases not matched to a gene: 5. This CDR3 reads CASSPLAGAPTDTQYF. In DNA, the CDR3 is TGTGCCAGCTCACCACTAGCGGGGGCGCCGACAGATACGCAGTATTTT.

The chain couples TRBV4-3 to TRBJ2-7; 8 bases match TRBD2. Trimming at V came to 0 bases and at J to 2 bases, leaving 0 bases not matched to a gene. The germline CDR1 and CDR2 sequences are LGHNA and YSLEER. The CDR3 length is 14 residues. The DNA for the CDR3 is TGCGCCAGCAGCCAAGACGGGGGGGCCTACGAGCAGTACTTC. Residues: CASSQDGGAYEQYF.

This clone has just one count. CDR3 DNA: TGTGCCAGCAGCTTGGGGCAGGGTCGGGAGACCCAGTACTTC. Translating it yields CASSLGQGRETQYF. The chain combines TRBV5-4 with TRBJ2-5, with D possibly matching TRBD1 (5 bases). The CDR3 is 14 amino acids. Germline V gene sequence: CDR1 SGHNT, CDR2 YYREEE (reference sequence). Trimming took 0 bases from V and 5 from J, leaving 11 bases between them.

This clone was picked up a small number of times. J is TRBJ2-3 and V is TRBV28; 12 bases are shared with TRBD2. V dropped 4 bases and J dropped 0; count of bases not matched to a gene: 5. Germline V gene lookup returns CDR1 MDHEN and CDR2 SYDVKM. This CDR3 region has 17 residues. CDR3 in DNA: TGTGCCAGCAGTTGGCTAGCGGGGGGGACTAGCACAGATACGCAGTATTTT. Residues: CASSWLAGGTSTDTQYF. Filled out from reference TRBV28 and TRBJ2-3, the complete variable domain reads DVKVTQSSRYLVKRTGEKVFLECVQDMDHENMFWYRQDPGLGLRLIYFSYDVKMKEKGDIPEGYSVSREKKERFSLILESASTNQTSMYLCASSWLAGGTSTDTQYFGPGTRLTVL.

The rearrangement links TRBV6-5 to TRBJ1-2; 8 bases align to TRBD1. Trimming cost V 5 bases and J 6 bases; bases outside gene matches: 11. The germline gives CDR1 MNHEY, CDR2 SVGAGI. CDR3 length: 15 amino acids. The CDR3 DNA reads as TGTGCCAGCAGTCCCTGGGGCAGGGGGCAGGATGGCTACACCTTC. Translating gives CASSPWGRGQDGYTF.

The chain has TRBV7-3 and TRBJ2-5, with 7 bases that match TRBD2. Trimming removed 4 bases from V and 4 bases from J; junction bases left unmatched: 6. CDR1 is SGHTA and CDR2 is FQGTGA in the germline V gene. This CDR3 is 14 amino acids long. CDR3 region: CASSSAASGETQYF. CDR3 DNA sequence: TGTGCCAGCAGCTCGGCGGCTAGCGGAGAGACCCAGTACTTC.

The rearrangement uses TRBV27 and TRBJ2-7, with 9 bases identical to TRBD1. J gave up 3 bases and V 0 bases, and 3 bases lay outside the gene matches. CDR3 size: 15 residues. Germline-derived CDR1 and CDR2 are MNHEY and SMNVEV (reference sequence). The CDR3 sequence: CASSLSTTGGYEQYF. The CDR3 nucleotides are TGTGCCAGCAGTTTATCGACGACAGGGGGCTACGAGCAGTACTTC.

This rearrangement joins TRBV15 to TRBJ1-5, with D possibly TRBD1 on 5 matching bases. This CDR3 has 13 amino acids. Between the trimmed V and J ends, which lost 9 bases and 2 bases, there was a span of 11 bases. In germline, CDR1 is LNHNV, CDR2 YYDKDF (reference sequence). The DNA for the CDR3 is TGTGCCACTGCACAGGACCGCAATCAGCCCCAGCATTTT. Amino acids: CATAQDRNQPQHF.

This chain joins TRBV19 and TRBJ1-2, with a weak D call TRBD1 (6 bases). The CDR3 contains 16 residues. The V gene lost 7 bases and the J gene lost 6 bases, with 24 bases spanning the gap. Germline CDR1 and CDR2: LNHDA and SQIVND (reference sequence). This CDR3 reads CASTASHGARTDGYTF. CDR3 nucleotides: TGTGCCAGTACCGCTTCCCATGGGGCTCGGACAGATGGCTACACCTTC.

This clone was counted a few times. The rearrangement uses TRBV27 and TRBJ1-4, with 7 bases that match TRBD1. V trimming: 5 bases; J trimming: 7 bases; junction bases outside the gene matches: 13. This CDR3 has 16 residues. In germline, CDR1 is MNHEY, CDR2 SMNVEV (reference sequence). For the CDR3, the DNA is TGTGCCAGCAGTCGATATAACAGGGGTCCCGGTGAAAAACTGTTTTTT. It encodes CASSRYNRGPGEKLFF.

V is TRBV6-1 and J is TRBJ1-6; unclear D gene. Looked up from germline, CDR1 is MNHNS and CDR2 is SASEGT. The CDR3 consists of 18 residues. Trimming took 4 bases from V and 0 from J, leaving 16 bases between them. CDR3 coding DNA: TGTGCCAGCAGTGCAAAAGCAGGCGGAGGCTCCTATAATTCACCCCTCCACTTT. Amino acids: CASSAKAGGGSYNSPLHF.

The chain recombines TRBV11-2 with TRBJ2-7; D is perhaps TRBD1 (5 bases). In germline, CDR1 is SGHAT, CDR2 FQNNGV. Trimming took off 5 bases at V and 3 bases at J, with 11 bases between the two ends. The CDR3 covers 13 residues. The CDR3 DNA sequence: TGTGCCAGCAGCGCAGGTAGGGGCTACGAGCAGTACTTC. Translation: CASSAGRGYEQYF. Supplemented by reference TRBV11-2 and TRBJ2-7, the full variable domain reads EAGVAQSPRYKIIEKRQSVAFWCNPISGHATLYWYQQILGQGPKLLIQFQNNGVVDDSQLPKDRFSAERLKGVDSTLKIQPAKLEDSAVYLCASSAGRGYEQYFGPGTRLTVT.

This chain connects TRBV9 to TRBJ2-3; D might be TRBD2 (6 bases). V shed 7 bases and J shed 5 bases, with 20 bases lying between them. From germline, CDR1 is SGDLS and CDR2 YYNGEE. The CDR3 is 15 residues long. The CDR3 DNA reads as TGTGCCAGCGACACCAGCGGGTCGACTGGAGATACGCAGTATTTT. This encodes CASDTSGSTGDTQYF.

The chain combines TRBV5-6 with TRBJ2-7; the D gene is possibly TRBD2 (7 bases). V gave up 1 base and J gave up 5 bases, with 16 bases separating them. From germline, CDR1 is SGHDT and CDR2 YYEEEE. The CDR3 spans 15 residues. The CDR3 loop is CASSLWGGQSHEQYF. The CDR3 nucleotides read TGTGCCAGCAGCTTGTGGGGGGGCCAGTCCCACGAGCAGTACTTC.

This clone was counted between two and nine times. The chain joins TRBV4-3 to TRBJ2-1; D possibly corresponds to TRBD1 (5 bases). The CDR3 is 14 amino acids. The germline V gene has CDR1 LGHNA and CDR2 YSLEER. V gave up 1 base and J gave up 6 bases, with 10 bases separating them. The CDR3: CASSQVVGLNEQFF. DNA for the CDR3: TGCGCCAGCAGCCAAGTGGTGGGGCTCAATGAGCAGTTCTTC.

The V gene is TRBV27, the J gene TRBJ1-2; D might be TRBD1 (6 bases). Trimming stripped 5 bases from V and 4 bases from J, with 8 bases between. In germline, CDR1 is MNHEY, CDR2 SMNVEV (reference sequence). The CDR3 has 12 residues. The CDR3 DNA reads TGTGCCAGCAGTGGGGGCTCCTATGGCTACACCTTC. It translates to CASSGGSYGYTF.